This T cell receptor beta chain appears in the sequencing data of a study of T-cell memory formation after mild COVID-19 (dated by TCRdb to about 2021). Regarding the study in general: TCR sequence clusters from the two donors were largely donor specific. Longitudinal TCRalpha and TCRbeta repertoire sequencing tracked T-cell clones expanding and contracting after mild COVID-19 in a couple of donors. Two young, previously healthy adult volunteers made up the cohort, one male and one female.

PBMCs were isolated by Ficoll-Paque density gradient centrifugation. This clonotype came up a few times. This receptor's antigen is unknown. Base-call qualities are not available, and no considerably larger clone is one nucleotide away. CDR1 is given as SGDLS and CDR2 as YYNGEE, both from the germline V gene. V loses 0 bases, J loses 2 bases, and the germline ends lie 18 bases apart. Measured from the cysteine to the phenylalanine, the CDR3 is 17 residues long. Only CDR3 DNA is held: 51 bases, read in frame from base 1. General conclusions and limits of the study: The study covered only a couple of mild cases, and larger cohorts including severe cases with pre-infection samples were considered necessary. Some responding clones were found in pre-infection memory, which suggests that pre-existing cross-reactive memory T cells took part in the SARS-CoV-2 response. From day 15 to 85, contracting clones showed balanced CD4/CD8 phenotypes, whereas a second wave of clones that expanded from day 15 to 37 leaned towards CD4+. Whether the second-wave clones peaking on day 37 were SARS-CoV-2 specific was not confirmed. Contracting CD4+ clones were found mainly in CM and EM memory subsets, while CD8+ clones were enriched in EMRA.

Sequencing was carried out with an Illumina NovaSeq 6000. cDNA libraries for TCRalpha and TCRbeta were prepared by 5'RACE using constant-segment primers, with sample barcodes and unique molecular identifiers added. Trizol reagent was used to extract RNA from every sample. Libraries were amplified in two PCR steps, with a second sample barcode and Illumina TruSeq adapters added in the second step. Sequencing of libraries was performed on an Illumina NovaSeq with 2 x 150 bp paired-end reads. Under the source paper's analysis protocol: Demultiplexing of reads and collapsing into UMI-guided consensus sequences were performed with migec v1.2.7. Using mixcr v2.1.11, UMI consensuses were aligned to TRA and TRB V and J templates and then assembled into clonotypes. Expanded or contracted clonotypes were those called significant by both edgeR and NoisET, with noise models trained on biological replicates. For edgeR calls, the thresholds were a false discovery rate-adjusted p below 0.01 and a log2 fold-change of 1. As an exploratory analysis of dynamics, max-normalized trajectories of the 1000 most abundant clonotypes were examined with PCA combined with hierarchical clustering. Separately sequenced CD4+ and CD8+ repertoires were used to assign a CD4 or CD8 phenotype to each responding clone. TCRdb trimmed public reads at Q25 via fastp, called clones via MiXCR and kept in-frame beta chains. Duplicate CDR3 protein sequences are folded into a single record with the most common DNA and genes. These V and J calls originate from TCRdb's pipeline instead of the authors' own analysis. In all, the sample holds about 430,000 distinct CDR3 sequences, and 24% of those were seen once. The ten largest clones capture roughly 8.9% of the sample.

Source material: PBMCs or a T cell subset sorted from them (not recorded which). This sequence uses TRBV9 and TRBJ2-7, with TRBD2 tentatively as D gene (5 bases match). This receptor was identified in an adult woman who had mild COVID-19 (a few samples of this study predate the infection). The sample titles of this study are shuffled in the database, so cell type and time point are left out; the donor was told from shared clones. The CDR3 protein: CASSVEASPRGAYEQYF. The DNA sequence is TGTGCCAGCAGCGTAGAAGCCAGCCCCCGGGGAGCCTACGAGCAGTACTTC.